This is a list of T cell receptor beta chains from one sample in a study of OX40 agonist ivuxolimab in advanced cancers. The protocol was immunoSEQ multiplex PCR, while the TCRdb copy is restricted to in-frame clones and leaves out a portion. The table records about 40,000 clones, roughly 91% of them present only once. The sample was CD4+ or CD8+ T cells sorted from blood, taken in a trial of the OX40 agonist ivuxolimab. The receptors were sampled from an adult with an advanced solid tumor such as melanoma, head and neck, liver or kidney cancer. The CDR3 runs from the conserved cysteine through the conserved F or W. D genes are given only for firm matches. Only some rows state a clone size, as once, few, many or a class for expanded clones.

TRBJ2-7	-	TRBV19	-	CASSIGLATYEQYF	TGTGCCAGTAGTATTGGACTGGCGACCTACGAGCAGTACTTC
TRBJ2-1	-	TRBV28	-	CASSPLRERVNEQFF	TGTGCCAGCAGTCCTTTGAGGGAACGGGTCAATGAGCAGTTCTTC
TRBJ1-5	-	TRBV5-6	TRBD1	CASSSGTGSNQPQHF	TGTGCCAGCAGCTCCGGGACAGGGTCCAATCAGCCCCAGCATTTT
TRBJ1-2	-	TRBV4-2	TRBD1	CASSQDERQGVNRYTF	TGTGCCAGCAGCCAAGATGAGAGACAGGGGGTTAATAGGTACACCTTC
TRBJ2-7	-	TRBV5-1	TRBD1	CASSLRKQGASYEQYF	TGCGCCAGCAGCTTGAGGAAACAGGGGGCATCCTACGAGCAGTACTTC
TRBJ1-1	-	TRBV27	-	CASSLYRLGRENTEAFF	TGTGCCAGCAGTTTATACCGCCTCGGCAGGGAGAACACTGAAGCTTTCTTT
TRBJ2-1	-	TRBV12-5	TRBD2	CASGLVGGRAPNEQFF	TGTGCTAGTGGTTTGGTGGGCGGGAGGGCCCCCAATGAGCAGTTCTTC
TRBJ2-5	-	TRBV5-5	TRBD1	CASSLGDRVWETQYF	TGTGCCAGCAGCTTGGGGGACAGGGTTTGGGAGACCCAGTACTTC
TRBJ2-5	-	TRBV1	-	CTSSLRETQYF	TGCACCAGCAGCCTGCGGGAGACCCAGTACTTC
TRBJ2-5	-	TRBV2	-	CASSPRVAETQYF	TGTGCCAGCAGTCCCAGGGTTGCGGAGACCCAGTACTTC
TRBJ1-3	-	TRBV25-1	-	CASRPWGGSGNTIYF	TGTGCCAGCAGACCCTGGGGGGGCTCTGGAAACACCATATATTTT
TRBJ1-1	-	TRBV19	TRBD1	CASRTGGPSTEAFF	TGTGCCAGCAGGACAGGGGGCCCGAGCACTGAAGCTTTCTTT
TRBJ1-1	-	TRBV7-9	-	CASSVGNTEAFF	TGTGCCAGCAGCGTGGGGAACACTGAAGCTTTCTTT
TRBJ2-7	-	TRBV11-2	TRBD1	CASSYGTGVDEQYF	TGTGCCAGCAGCTATGGGACAGGGGTTGACGAGCAGTACTTC
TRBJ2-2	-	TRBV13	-	CASSPSEPSRPNTGELFF	TGTGCCAGCAGCCCCAGTGAACCGTCGAGGCCCAACACCGGGGAGCTGTTTTTT
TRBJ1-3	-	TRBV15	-	CATVRDLAAGNTIYF	TGTGCCACCGTCCGGGATCTGGCGGCTGGAAACACCATATATTTT
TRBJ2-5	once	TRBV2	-	CASTQPGGQETQYF	TGTGCCAGCACACAGCCCGGCGGACAAGAGACCCAGTACTTC
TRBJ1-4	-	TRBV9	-	CASSVVRINEKLFF	TGTGCCAGCAGCGTAGTACGGATTAATGAAAAACTGTTTTTT
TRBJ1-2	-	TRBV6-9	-	CASHGLGGYTF	TGTGCCAGCCACGGGTTGGGAGGCTACACCTTC
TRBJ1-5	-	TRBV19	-	CASSILGVNQPQHF	TGTGCCAGTAGTATACTGGGCGTCAATCAGCCCCAGCATTTT
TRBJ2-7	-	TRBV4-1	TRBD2	CASSHYPRAGGSPYEQYF	TGCGCCAGCAGCCATTACCCTCGGGCGGGAGGGTCCCCATACGAGCAGTACTTC
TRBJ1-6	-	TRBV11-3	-	CASSPWAGDGYNSPLHF	TGTGCCAGCAGCCCCTGGGCAGGGGATGGCTATAATTCACCCCTCCACTTT
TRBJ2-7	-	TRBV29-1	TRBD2	CSVEGVAGVAYEQYF	TGCAGCGTTGAGGGGGTAGCGGGAGTTGCCTACGAGCAGTACTTC
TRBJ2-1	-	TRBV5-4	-	CASSPLSDTEQFF	TGTGCCAGCAGCCCTCTATCGGACACGGAGCAGTTCTTC
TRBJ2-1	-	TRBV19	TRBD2	CASRQLAGDNEQFF	TGTGCCTCACGACAACTAGCGGGTGACAATGAGCAGTTCTTC
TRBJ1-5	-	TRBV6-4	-	CASSDHSRRGDYSNQPQHF	TGTGCCAGCAGTGACCACTCCCGCAGGGGCGATTATAGCAATCAGCCCCAGCATTTT
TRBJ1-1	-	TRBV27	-	CASSSQRGTEAFF	TGTGCCAGCAGTTCCCAGCGAGGGACTGAAGCTTTCTTT
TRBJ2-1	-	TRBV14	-	CASSEDNSKQFF	TGTGCCAGCAGCGAGGACAACTCTAAGCAGTTCTTC
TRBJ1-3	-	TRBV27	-	CASSLRATSGNTIYF	TGTGCCAGCAGTTTACGGGCCACCTCTGGAAACACCATATATTTT
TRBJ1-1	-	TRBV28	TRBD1	CASSRDRNTEAFF	TGTGCCAGCAGTCGGGACAGGAACACTGAAGCTTTCTTT
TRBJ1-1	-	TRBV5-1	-	CASSLGIVTEAFF	TGCGCCAGCAGCTTGGGGATCGTTACTGAAGCTTTCTTT
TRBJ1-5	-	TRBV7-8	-	CASSLEDGDSNQPQHF	TGTGCCAGCAGCCTAGAGGACGGAGATAGCAATCAGCCCCAGCATTTT
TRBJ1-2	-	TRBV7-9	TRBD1	CASSTPTGWNYGYTF	TGTGCCAGCAGCACCCCGACAGGGTGGAACTATGGCTACACCTTC
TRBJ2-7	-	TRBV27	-	CASSLRAAAYEQYF	TGTGCCAGCAGTTTACGGGCTGCTGCCTACGAGCAGTACTTC
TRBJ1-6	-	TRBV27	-	CASSSLGGGFYNSPLHF	TGTGCCAGCAGTTCCCTCGGGGGGGGGTTCTATAATTCACCCCTCCACTTT
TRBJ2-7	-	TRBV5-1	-	CASSLAPGGPYEQYF	TGCGCCAGCAGCTTGGCCCCCGGGGGTCCCTACGAGCAGTACTTC
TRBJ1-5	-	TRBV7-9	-	CASSDGRLYNQPQHF	TGTGCCAGCAGCGATGGACGGCTCTACAATCAGCCCCAGCATTTT
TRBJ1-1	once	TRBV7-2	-	CASSSTSEAFF	TGTGCCAGCAGCTCAACCTCAGAAGCTTTCTTT
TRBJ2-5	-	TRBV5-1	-	CASSFRDPETQYF	TGCGCCAGCAGCTTCCGGGACCCAGAGACCCAGTACTTC
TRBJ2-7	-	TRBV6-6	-	CASSYSRTVYEQYF	TGTGCCAGCAGTTACTCAAGGACAGTCTACGAGCAGTACTTC
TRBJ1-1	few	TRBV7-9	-	CASRGTEAFF	TGTGCCAGCAGGGGGACTGAAGCTTTCTTT
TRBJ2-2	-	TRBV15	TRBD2	CATSRDGLAGEVGELFF	TGTGCCACCAGCAGAGATGGGCTAGCGGGAGAAGTCGGGGAGCTGTTTTTT
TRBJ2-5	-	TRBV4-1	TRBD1	CASSQEAGTAQETQYF	TGCGCCAGCAGCCAAGAAGCAGGGACAGCCCAAGAGACCCAGTACTTC
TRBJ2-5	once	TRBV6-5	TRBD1	CASSLDRGRRETQYF	TGTGCCAGCAGCTTGGACAGGGGGCGCAGAGAGACCCAGTACTTC
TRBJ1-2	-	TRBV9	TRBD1	CASNRGDRGPDGYTF	TGTGCCAGCAATAGAGGAGACAGGGGACCCGATGGCTACACCTTC